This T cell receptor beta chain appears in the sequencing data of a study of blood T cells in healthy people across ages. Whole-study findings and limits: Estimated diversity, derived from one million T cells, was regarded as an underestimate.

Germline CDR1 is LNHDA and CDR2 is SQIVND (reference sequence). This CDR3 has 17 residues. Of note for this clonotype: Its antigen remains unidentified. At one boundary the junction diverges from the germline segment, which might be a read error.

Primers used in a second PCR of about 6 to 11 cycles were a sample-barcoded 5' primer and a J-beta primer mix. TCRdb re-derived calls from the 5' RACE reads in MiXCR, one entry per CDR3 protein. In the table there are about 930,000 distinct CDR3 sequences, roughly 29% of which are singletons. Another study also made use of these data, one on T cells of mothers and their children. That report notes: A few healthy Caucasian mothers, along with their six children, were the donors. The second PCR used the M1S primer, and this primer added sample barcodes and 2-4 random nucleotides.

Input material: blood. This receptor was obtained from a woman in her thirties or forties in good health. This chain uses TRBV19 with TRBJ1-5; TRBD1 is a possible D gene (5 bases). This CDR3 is CASRVLWQGKGNRPQHF. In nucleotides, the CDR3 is TGTGCCAGTAGGGTCTTGTGGCAGGGCAAGGGCAATCGGCCCCAGCATTTT.